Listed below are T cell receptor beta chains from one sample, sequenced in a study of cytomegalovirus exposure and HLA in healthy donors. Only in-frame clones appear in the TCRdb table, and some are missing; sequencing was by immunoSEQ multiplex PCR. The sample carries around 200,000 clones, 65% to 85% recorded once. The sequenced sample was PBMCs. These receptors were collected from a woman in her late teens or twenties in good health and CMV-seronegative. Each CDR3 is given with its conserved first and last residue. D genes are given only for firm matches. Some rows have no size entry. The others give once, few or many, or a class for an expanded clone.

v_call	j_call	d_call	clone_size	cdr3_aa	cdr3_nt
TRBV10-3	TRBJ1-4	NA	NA	CATAPAWAGIHTTNEKLFF	TGTGCCACCGCACCCGCCTGGGCGGGCATACATACAACTAATGAAAAACTGTTTTTT
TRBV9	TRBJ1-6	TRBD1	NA	CASSVTGQYNSPLHF	TGTGCCAGCAGCGTAACGGGACAGTATAATTCACCCCTCCACTTT
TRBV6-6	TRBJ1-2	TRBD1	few	CASSYQQGGDYGYTF	TGTGCCAGCAGTTACCAACAGGGGGGAGACTATGGCTACACCTTC
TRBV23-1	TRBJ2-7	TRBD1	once	CASSFLDRIYEQYF	TGCGCCAGCAGTTTCCTGGACAGGATCTACGAGCAGTACTTC
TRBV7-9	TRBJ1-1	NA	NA	CASSNEADTEAFF	TGTGCCAGCAGTAATGAGGCGGACACTGAAGCTTTCTTT
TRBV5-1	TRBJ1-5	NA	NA	CASSLEDSNQPQHF	TGCGCCAGCAGTCTGGAGGATAGCAATCAGCCCCAGCATTTT
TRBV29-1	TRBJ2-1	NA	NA	CSVEENPIDIEQFF	TGCAGCGTTGAAGAAAACCCTATTGACATTGAGCAGTTCTTC
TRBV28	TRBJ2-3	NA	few	CASATRVPSTDTQYF	TGTGCCAGCGCCACTAGGGTGCCTAGCACAGATACGCAGTATTTT
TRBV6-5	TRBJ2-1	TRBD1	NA	CASRDRSRNEQFF	TGTGCCAGCAGGGACAGGTCTCGCAATGAGCAGTTCTTC
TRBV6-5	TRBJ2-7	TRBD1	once	CASSYRDRGHYEQYF	TGTGCCAGCAGTTACAGGGACAGGGGTCACTACGAGCAGTACTTC
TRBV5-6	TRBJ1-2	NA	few	CASSLVGGDGYTF	TGTGCCAGCAGCTTGGTGGGGGGGGACGGCTACACCTTC
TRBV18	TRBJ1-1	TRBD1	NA	CASSPGQGAGSEAFF	TGTGCCAGCTCACCAGGACAGGGGGCTGGGAGTGAAGCTTTCTTT
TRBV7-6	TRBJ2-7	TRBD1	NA	CASSSKDRGPSYEQYF	TGTGCCAGCAGCTCAAAGGACAGGGGGCCCTCCTACGAGCAGTACTTC
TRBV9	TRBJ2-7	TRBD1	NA	CASSDGQGYYEQYF	TGTGCCAGCAGCGATGGACAGGGCTACTACGAGCAGTACTTC
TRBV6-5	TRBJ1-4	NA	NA	CASSYDGENEKLFF	TGTGCCAGCAGTTATGACGGGGAAAATGAAAAACTGTTTTTT
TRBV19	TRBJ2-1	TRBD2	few	CASSRAGRDYNEQFF	TGTGCCAGTAGTCGTGCCGGGAGGGACTACAATGAGCAGTTCTTC
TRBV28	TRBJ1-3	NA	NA	CASNGLTAKGNTIYF	TGTGCCAGCAATGGACTCACAGCTAAAGGAAACACCATATATTTT
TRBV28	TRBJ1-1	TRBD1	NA	CASSLSGTGVPEAFF	TGTGCCAGCAGTTTATCGGGGACAGGGGTTCCTGAAGCTTTCTTT
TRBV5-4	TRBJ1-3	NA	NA	CASSPQVSGNTIYF	TGTGCCAGCAGTCCACAGGTCTCTGGAAACACCATATATTTT
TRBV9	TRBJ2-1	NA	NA	CASSPRGGSVYNEQFF	TGTGCCAGCAGCCCCCGAGGCGGGTCGGTATACAATGAGCAGTTCTTC
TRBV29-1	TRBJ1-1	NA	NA	CSVSQGRNTEAFF	TGCAGCGTATCTCAGGGGAGGAACACTGAAGCTTTCTTT
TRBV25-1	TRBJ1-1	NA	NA	CASSELAGANTEAFF	TGTGCCAGCAGTGAATTGGCAGGGGCTAACACTGAAGCTTTCTTT
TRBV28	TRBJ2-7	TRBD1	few	CASSPQDRDFHEQYF	TGTGCCAGCAGTCCTCAAGACAGGGATTTCCACGAGCAGTACTTC
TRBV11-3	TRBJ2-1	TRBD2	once	CASSSGLAGGLGDEQFF	TGTGCCAGCAGCTCGGGACTAGCGGGAGGGTTAGGCGATGAGCAGTTCTTC
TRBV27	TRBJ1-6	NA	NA	CASSFRTESSYNSPLHF	TGTGCCAGCAGTTTCAGGACAGAGAGCTCCTATAATTCACCCCTCCACTTT
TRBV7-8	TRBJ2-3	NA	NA	CASSLGQAGTDTQYF	TGTGCCAGCAGCTTAGGCCAGGCGGGGACAGATACGCAGTATTTT
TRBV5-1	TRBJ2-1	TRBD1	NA	CASSFGDRAGYNEQFF	TGCGCCAGCAGCTTCGGGGACAGGGCTGGGTACAATGAGCAGTTCTTC
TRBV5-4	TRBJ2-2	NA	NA	CASSLVGQVTGELFF	TGTGCCAGCAGCTTGGTGGGACAAGTCACCGGGGAGCTGTTTTTT
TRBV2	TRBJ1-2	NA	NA	CASSGSLDSPANYGYTF	TGTGCCAGCAGTGGGTCCCTGGACTCGCCGGCTAACTATGGCTACACCTTC
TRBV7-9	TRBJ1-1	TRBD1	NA	CASSSDRGAFF	TGTGCCAGCAGCTCGGACAGGGGAGCTTTCTTT
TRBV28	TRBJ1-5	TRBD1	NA	CASGDGQGRSQPQHF	TGTGCCAGCGGAGACGGACAGGGGCGAAGTCAGCCCCAGCATTTT
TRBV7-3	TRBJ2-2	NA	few	CASSFGAGFAGELFF	TGTGCCAGCAGCTTCGGGGCGGGATTTGCCGGGGAGCTGTTTTTT
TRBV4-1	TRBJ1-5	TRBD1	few	CASSQGQGGNQPQHF	TGCGCCAGCAGCCAAGGACAGGGAGGCAATCAGCCCCAGCATTTT
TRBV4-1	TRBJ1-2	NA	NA	CASSQDGQPNYGYTF	TGCGCCAGCAGCCAAGATGGCCAACCTAACTATGGCTACACCTTC
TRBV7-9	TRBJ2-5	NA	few	CASSFQQGQKTQYF	TGTGCCAGCAGCTTCCAACAGGGACAAAAGACCCAGTACTTC
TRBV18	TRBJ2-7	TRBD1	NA	CASSVGTGVNYEQYF	TGTGCCAGCTCAGTCGGGACAGGGGTAAACTACGAGCAGTACTTC
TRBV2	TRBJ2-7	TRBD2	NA	CASTTTSNPGYEQYF	TGTGCCAGCACCACGACTAGCAATCCCGGGTACGAGCAGTACTTC
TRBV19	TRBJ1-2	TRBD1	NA	CASGDRGPNYGYTF	TGTGCCAGTGGAGACAGGGGACCTAACTATGGCTACACCTTC
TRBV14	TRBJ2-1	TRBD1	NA	CASSPLRPGTGNNEQFF	TGTGCCAGCAGCCCCCTCCGACCCGGGACAGGAAACAATGAGCAGTTCTTC
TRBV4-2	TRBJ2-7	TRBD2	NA	CASSQDSVAGGTDYEQYF	TGTGCCAGCAGCCAAGATTCAGTAGCGGGGGGCACAGACTACGAGCAGTACTTC
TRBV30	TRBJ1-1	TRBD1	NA	CAWSRDSGNTEAFF	TGTGCCTGGAGTCGGGACAGTGGGAACACTGAAGCTTTCTTT
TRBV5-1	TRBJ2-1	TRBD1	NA	CASSSLISQGARVGNEQFF	TGCGCCAGCAGCTCCCTAATTTCACAGGGGGCTAGGGTTGGCAATGAGCAGTTCTTC